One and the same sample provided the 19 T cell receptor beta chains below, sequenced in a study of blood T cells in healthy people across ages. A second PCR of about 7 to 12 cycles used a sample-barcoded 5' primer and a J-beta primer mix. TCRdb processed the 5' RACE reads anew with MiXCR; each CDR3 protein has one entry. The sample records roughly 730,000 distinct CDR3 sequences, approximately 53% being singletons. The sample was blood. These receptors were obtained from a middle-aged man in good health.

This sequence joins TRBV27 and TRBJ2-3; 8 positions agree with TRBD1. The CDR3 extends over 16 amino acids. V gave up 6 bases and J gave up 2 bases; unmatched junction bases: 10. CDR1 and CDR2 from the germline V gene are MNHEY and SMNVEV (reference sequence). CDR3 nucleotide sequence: TGTGCCAGCAGCGAAACCGGGACAGGTTTCACAGATACGCAGTATTTT. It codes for CASSETGTGFTDTQYF.

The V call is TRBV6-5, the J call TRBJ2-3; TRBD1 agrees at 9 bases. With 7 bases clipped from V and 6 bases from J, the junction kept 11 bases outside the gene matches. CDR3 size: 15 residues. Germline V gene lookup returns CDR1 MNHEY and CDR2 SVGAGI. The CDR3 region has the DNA TGTGCCAGCACCCCAAGTTACAGGGGGCGGGATACGCAGTATTTT. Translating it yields CASTPSYRGRDTQYF.

In DNA form, the CDR3 reads TGTGCCAGCAGCAGGCCTACAGGGGGCCCAGATACGCAGTATTTT. This gives the protein CASSRPTGGPDTQYF. The V gene is TRBV12-3 or TRBV12-4, the J gene TRBJ2-3; 9 positions agree with TRBD1. CDR3 size: 15 residues. V shed 6 bases and J 4 bases; nucleotides not matched to a gene: 8.

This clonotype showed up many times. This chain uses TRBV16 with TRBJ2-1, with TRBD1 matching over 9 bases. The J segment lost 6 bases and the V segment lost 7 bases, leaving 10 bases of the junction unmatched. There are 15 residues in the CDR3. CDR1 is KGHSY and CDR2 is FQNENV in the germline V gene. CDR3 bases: TGTGCCAGCACCCACGCGGGACAGGGAGGCAATGAGCAGTTCTTC. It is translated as CASTHAGQGGNEQFF.

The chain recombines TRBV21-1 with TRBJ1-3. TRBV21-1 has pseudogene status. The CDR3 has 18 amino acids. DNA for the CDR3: TGTGCCAGCAGCAAACCCCCCGGGACTAAGGAGGCTGGAAACACCATATATTTT. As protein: CASSKPPGTKEAGNTIYF.

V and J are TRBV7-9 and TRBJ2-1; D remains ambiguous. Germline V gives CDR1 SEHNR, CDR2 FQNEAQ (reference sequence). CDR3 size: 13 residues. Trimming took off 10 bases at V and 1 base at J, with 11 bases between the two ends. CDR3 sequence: CAIFGSSYNEQFF. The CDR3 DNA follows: TGTGCCATCTTCGGCAGTTCCTACAATGAGCAGTTCTTC.

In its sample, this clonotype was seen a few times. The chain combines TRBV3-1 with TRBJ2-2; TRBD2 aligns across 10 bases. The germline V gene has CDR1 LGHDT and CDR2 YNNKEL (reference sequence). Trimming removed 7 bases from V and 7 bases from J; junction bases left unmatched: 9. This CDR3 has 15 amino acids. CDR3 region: CASTLDLAGVGELFF. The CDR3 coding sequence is TGTGCCAGCACCCTTGACCTAGCGGGAGTCGGGGAGCTGTTTTTT.

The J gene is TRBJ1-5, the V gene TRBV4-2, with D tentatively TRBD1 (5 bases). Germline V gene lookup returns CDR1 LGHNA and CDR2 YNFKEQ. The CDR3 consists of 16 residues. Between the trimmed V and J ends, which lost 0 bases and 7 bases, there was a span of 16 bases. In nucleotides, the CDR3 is TGTGCCAGCAGCCAAGATATCGCAGGGCTTGGGCAGCCCCAGCATTTT. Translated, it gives CASSQDIAGLGQPQHF.

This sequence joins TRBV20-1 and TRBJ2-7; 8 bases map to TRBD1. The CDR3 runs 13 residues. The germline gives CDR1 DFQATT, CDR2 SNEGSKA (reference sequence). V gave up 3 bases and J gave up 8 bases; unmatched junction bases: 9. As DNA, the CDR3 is TGCAGTGCTAGGCCCGGGACAGGAACCCAGCAGTACTTC. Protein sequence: CSARPGTGTQQYF.

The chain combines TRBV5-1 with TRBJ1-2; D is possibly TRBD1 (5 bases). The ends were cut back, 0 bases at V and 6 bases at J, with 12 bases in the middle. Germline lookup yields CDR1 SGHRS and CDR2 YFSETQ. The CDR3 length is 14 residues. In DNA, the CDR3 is TGCGCCAGCAGCTTGGCGGGGGGTACAGATGGCTACACCTTC. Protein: CASSLAGGTDGYTF.

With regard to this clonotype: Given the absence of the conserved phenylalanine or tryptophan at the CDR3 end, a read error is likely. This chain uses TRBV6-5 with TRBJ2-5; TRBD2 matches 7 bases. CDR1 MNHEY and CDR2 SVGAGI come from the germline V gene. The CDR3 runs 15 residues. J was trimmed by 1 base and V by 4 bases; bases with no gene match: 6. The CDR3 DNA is TGTGCCAGCAGTTGGGTAGCGGGCCTCCAAGAGACCCAGTACCTC. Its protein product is CASSWVAGLQETQYL.

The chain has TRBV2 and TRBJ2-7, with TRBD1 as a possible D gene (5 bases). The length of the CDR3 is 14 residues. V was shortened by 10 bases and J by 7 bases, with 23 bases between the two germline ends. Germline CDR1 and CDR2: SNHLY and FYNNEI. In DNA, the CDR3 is TGTGCCATCCAAACAGGTAACACTTACGATGAGCAGTACTTC. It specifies CAIQTGNTYDEQYF.

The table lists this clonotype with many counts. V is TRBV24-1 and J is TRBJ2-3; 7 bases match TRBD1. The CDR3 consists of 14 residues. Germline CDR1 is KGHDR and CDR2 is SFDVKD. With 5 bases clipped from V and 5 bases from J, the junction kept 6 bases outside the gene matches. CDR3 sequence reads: CATSVGGNQDTQYF. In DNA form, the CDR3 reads TGTGCCACCAGTGTAGGGGGCAATCAAGATACGCAGTATTTT.

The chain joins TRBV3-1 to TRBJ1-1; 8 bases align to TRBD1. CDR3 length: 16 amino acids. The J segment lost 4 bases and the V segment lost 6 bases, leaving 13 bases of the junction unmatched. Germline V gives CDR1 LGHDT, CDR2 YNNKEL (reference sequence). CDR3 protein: CASSTRQGALSTEAFF. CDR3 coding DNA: TGTGCCAGCAGTACAAGGCAGGGGGCTCTTAGCACTGAAGCTTTCTTT.

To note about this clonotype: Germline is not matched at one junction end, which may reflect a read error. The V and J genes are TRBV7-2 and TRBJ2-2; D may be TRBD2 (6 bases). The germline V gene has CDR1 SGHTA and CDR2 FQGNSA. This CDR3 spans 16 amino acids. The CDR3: CASSPQVAANTGELFF. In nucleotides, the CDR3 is TGTGCCAGCAGCCCACAGGTAGCGGCGAACACCGGGGAGCTGTTCTTC.

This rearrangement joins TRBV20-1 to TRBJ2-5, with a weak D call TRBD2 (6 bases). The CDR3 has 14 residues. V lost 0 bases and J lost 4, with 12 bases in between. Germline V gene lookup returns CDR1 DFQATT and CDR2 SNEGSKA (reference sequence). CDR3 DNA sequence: TGCAGTGCTAGAGAGTCGGGACTCGGAGAGACCCAGTACTTC. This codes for CSARESGLGETQYF.

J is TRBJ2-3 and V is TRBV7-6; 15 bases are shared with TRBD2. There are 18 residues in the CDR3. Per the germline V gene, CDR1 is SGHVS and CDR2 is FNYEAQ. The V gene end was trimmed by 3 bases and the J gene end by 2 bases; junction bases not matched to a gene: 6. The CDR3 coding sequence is TGTGCCAGCAGCTTCCGGACTAGCGGGGGGGCGGACACAGATACGCAGTATTTT. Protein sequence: CASSFRTSGGADTDTQYF.

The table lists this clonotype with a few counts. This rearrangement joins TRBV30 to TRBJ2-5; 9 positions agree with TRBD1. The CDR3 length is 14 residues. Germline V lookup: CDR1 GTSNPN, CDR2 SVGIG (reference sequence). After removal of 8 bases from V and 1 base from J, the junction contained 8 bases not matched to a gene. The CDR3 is CAVGQGIGQETQYF. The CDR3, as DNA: TGTGCCGTGGGACAGGGCATCGGCCAAGAGACCCAGTACTTC.

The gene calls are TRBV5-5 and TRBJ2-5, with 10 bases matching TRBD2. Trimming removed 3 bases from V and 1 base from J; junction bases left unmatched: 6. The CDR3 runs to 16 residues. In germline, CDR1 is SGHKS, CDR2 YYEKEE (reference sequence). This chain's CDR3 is CASSSEVAGGQETQYF. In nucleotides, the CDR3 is TGTGCCAGCAGCTCGGAGGTAGCGGGGGGCCAAGAGACCCAGTACTTC.